The present entry profiles one TCR beta chain with its context. The antigen is not known. After removal of 2 bases from V and 1 base from J, the junction contained 5 bases not matched to a gene. There are 15 residues in the CDR3. Germline CDR1 is SGHNT and CDR2 is YYREEE (reference sequence). This entry is derived from a study of cytomegalovirus exposure and HLA in healthy donors. Study information: Early on, a data release was issued that held 65 million to 100 million unique TCRs from HLA-typed donors. Study observations and caveats: CMV serostatus was the only recorded immune exposure for donors.

Primers: 60 Vbeta forward and 13 Jbeta reverse. The assay was immunoSEQ multiplex PCR, and TCRdb's table has in-frame clones only and misses some. The sample lists roughly 130,000 clones; 75% to 90% were seen once. J is TRBJ1-1 and V is TRBV5-4, with TRBD1 matching 7 bases. This clonotype originated in a male donor in good health and CMV-seronegative. Sequencing was done on a sample of PBMCs. As DNA, the CDR3 is TGTGCCAGCAGCTTCAGACAGGGAGGGAACACTGAAGCTTTCTTT. Translating gives CASSFRQGGNTEAFF.